One and the same sample provided the 6 T cell receptor beta chains below, sequenced in a study of cytomegalovirus exposure and HLA in healthy donors. Assay used: immunoSEQ multiplex PCR; TCRdb lists only in-frame clones, some missing. In the table there are fewer than 200,000 clones, approximately 87% of which are singletons. Sequencing was carried out using PBMCs. These receptors all stem from a woman aged 30 to 39 in good health and CMV-seronegative.

The chain is built from TRBV10-2 and TRBJ2-7; 11 bases fit TRBD1. The CDR3 is made up of 15 amino acids. The trim removed 6 bases at V and 3 bases at J, leaving 7 bases unmatched. In germline, CDR1 is WSHSY, CDR2 SAAADI. CDR3 nucleotide sequence: TGCGCCAGCAGACCCGGACAGGGGGCGAACTACGAGCAGTACTTC. Protein: CASRPGQGANYEQYF.

The chain has TRBV6-6 and TRBJ2-7; weak D call: TRBD2 (5 bases). Trimming took 4 bases from V and 3 from J, leaving 7 bases between them. Per germline, CDR1 MNHNY and CDR2 SVGAGI (reference sequence). CDR3 length: 12 residues. The CDR3 loop is CASSSRGYEQYF. The CDR3, as DNA: TGTGCCAGCAGTTCCCGGGGCTACGAGCAGTACTTC.

This clone was seen once. This chain joins TRBV13 and TRBJ1-1; D is possibly TRBD1 (5 bases). Trimming took off 5 bases at V and 3 bases at J, with 13 bases between the two ends. CDR3 length: 14 amino acids. CDR1 and CDR2 (germline): PRHDT, FYEKMQ (reference sequence). CDR3: CASSGARGHTEAFF. DNA for the CDR3: TGTGCCAGCAGCGGGGCTAGGGGCCACACTGAAGCTTTCTTT.

The rearrangement links TRBV5-1 to TRBJ2-3, with 9 bases that match TRBD2. Trimming cost V 7 bases and J 0 bases; bases outside gene matches: 15. The CDR3 is 18 residues long. CDR1 is SGHRS and CDR2 is YFSETQ in the germline V gene. The DNA for the CDR3 is TGCGCCAGCGCGCGAAAATCTAGCGGGGTCGTTAGCACAGATACGCAGTATTTT. Translation gives CASARKSSGVVSTDTQYF.

The V gene is TRBV5-5, the J gene TRBJ2-7; 7 bases are a match to TRBD1. The germline V gene encodes CDR1 SGHKS and CDR2 YYEKEE (reference sequence). This CDR3 is 14 amino acids long. Trimming cost V 5 bases and J 0 bases; bases outside gene matches: 5. The CDR3 region has the DNA TGTGCCAGCAGAAAGGACAGGAGCTCCTACGAGCAGTACTTC. This translates into CASRKDRSSYEQYF.

The rearrangement links TRBV7-2 to TRBJ1-3; TRBD1 matches 9 bases. Per germline, CDR1 SGHTA and CDR2 FQGNSA. The CDR3 sequence is 17 residues long. V shed 5 bases and J 0 bases; nucleotides not matched to a gene: 8. CDR3 sequence (DNA): TGTGCCAGCAGCACGAGACAGGGGGAGAGCTCTGGAAACACCATATATTTT. It is translated as CASSTRQGESSGNTIYF.